The TCR beta chain under discussion was sequenced for a study of blood T cells in healthy people across ages. Study results and caveats: Across the age range, TCR beta diversity per million T cells fell in a roughly linear way. It was the long-lived donors that had more naive CD4+ cells and higher diversity than aged donors.

This clonotype was counted between two and nine times. Its target is unknown. With a J-beta primer mix and a sample-barcoded 5' primer, a second PCR ran 7 to 11 cycles. TCRdb passed the 5' RACE reads through MiXCR, listing each CDR3 protein once. The sample holds about 760,000 distinct CDR3 sequences, around 25% seen once. Per the germline V gene, CDR1 is MGHDK and CDR2 is SYGVNS. Trimming pared 3 bases from V and 7 bases from J, leaving 15 bases between. The CDR3 totals 14 residues. These data were likewise used in another study, on T cells of mothers and their children. As reported in that work: Versus unrelated pairs, overlap was slightly higher in related mother-child pairs, without reaching significance.

The sequence was obtained from a boy aged 5-17 years in good health. The specimen was blood. This sequence joins TRBV25-1 and TRBJ1-2, with D possibly being TRBD1 (5 bases). In DNA, the CDR3 is TGTGCCAGCAGTGAGGGCGCAGGGCCGAGTGGCTACACCTTC. Translated: CASSEGAGPSGYTF.